The next 16 T cell receptor beta chains were all read from a single sample in a study of post-analysis software for immune sequencing data. Findings and caveats of the study: Relative to controls, patients had about 5 TRBV segments at higher frequency, with TRBV5-6, TRBV5-1 and TRBV20-1 among these.

Their specific antigens are unknown. Carried by the TCR beta cDNA libraries were unique molecular identifiers. MiXCR, applied by TCRdb to the PCR reads, yields one record per CDR3 protein. Altogether fewer than 850,000 distinct CDR3 sequences are present, approximately 30% being singletons, with the ten largest covering roughly 0.57%. The sequencing sample was made of blood. Receptors were obtained from a girl aged 5-17 years with multiple sclerosis.

This clonotype came up once. The chain has TRBV6-5 and TRBJ1-1; tentatively, D is TRBD1 (5 bases). Trimming pared 5 bases from V and 6 bases from J, leaving 16 bases between. In germline, CDR1 is MNHEY, CDR2 SVGAGI. This CDR3 contains 14 residues. This chain's CDR3 is CASSTGRPAAEAFF. In DNA, the CDR3 is TGTGCCAGCAGTACAGGACGACCGGCAGCTGAAGCTTTCTTT.

This sequence joins TRBV7-9 and TRBJ2-1; D may be TRBD1 or TRBD2 (5 bases each). Germline CDR1 reads SEHNR; CDR2 reads FQNEAQ (reference sequence). V lost 4 bases and J lost 7, with 17 bases in between. The CDR3 consists of 15 residues. DNA of the CDR3: TGTGCCAGCAGCTCCCGGGACGCTCCCGAAAATGAGCAGTTCTTC. Translation: CASSSRDAPENEQFF.

This clonotype was counted between two and nine times. The chain has TRBV5-1 and TRBJ2-1; perhaps D is TRBD1 or TRBD2 (5 bases each). This CDR3 comprises 14 residues. Trimming left V 1 base short and J 7 bases short, with 12 bases between. Per germline, CDR1 SGHRS and CDR2 YFSETQ. CDR3: CASSLKGPLNEQFF. The CDR3 nucleotides read TGCGCCAGCAGCTTGAAGGGACCATTGAATGAGCAGTTCTTC.

Written as DNA, the CDR3 is TGCGCCAGCAGTGGCTATCTTGCAGATACGCAGTATTTT. Translating it yields CASSGYLADTQYF. This chain connects TRBV5-1 to TRBJ2-3; D not resolved. The CDR3 consists of 13 residues. The V end was cut by 5 bases, the J end by 4 bases, with 11 bases between. CDR1 SGHRS and CDR2 YFSETQ come from the germline V gene.

The rearrangement joins TRBV24-1 to TRBJ2-1; D gene unclear. In germline, CDR1 is KGHDR, CDR2 SFDVKD. V was cut by 7 bases and J by 4 bases, with 10 bases left in between. The CDR3 totals 13 residues. The CDR3: CATRARLYNEQFF. CDR3 in DNA: TGTGCCACCAGGGCGAGGCTTTACAATGAGCAGTTCTTC.

V and J are TRBV4-1 and TRBJ1-1; D gene ambiguous. CDR1 and CDR2 from the germline V gene are MGHRA and YSYEKL. V lost 1 base and J lost 1, with 7 bases in between. The CDR3 has 14 amino acids. CDR3 in amino acids: CASSQAWENTEAFF. The CDR3 DNA reads as TGCGCCAGCAGCCAAGCGTGGGAGAACACTGAAGCTTTCTTT.

This chain links TRBV6-1 with TRBJ2-6, with a tentative D call TRBD1 (6 bases). V was shortened by 8 bases and J by 1 base, with 24 bases between the two germline ends. Germline V lookup: CDR1 MNHNS, CDR2 SASEGT. The CDR3 sequence is 19 residues long. The DNA for the CDR3 is TGTGCCAGCCTAGAAGGGGACACTACTACCCCTTCTGGGGCCAACGTCCTGACTTTC. Its translation: CASLEGDTTTPSGANVLTF.

The chain employs TRBV9 and TRBJ2-2; TRBD2 is a possible D gene (6 bases). Germline values: CDR1 SGDLS, CDR2 YYNGEE. Between the trimmed V and J ends, which lost 0 bases and 0 bases, there was a span of 12 bases. There are 17 residues in the CDR3. The CDR3 reads CASSVVGRGPNTGELFF. Here the CDR3 DNA reads TGTGCCAGCAGCGTAGTCGGGCGGGGCCCGAACACCGGGGAGCTGTTTTTT.

The table lists this clonotype with a few counts. The chain joins TRBV24-1 to TRBJ2-1; 8 nucleotides line up with TRBD1. Trimming took 0 bases from V and 2 from J; bases not matched to a gene: 2. Germline V gives CDR1 KGHDR, CDR2 SFDVKD. The CDR3 has 16 residues. The CDR3 DNA reads as TGTGCCACCAGTGATTTGCAGGGGGCACCCTACAATGAGCAGTTCTTC. Amino acid sequence: CATSDLQGAPYNEQFF.

The chain recombines TRBV7-9 with TRBJ2-7; 11 bases map to TRBD2. The J segment lost 3 bases and the V segment lost 2 bases, leaving 3 bases of the junction unmatched. This CDR3 has 15 residues. Per the germline V gene, CDR1 is SEHNR and CDR2 is FQNEAQ (reference sequence). CDR3 DNA sequence: TGTGCCAGCAGCTTACTGACTAGCGGGAACTACGAGCAGTACTTC. Translated: CASSLLTSGNYEQYF.

This clonotype was seen repeatedly, ten times or more. The genes are TRBV29-1 and TRBJ2-1; 7 nucleotides match TRBD1. CDR3 length equals 14 residues. V lost 3 bases, J lost 4 bases, and 6 bases stayed unmatched. Germline V lookup: CDR1 SQVTM, CDR2 ANQGSEA. The CDR3 sequence: CSVDPGTVYNEQFF. DNA for the CDR3: TGCAGCGTTGACCCCGGGACAGTATACAATGAGCAGTTCTTC.

In its sample, this clonotype was seen a few times. This sequence joins TRBV28 and TRBJ1-4; 7 bases fit TRBD1. The V segment lost 5 bases and the J segment 3 bases; nucleotides outside the gene matches: 6. The germline CDR1 and CDR2 sequences are MDHEN and SYDVKM. This CDR3 region has 15 residues. The CDR3 loop is CASSLRGAANEKLFF. DNA for the CDR3: TGTGCCAGCAGTCTCAGGGGGGCAGCTAATGAAAAACTGTTTTTT.

The rearrangement uses TRBV5-5 and TRBJ1-4; no clear D. V dropped 4 bases and J dropped 5 bases, with 12 bases sitting between them. This CDR3 is built from 14 residues. Per the germline V gene, CDR1 is SGHKS and CDR2 is YYEKEE (reference sequence). CDR3 region: CASSVERVNEKLFF. The CDR3 nucleotides read TGTGCCAGCAGCGTTGAAAGGGTCAATGAAAAACTGTTTTTT.

Only a few counts were recorded for this clonotype. V is TRBV4-3 and J is TRBJ1-4, with D maybe TRBD1 (5 bases). Germline lookup yields CDR1 LGHNA and CDR2 YSLEER. CDR3 length: 19 amino acids. V was trimmed by 1 base and J by 0 bases, leaving 18 bases between them. CDR3 nucleotide sequence: TGCGCCAGCAGCCAAGGAGGCGGGGGACGGATAGCAACTAATGAAAAACTGTTTTTT. Amino acid sequence: CASSQGGGGRIATNEKLFF.

This chain links TRBV9 with TRBJ2-7, with a possible D match to TRBD2 (6 bases). The CDR3 consists of 14 residues. The V gene's germline CDR1 is SGDLS and CDR2 YYNGEE. Trimming left V 4 bases short and J 2 bases short, with 13 bases between. The CDR3 loop is CASSRGGNPYEQYF. As DNA, the CDR3 is TGTGCCAGCAGCCGTGGAGGGAATCCCTACGAGCAGTACTTC.

The chain couples TRBV11-1 to TRBJ2-5, with D unresolved. V lost 4 bases and J lost 4, with 16 bases in between. This CDR3 is 15 amino acids long. The germline gives CDR1 SGHAT, CDR2 FQDESV (reference sequence). The CDR3 DNA reads as TGTGCCAGCAGCTGGGCACGAGCAATGGGAGAGACCCAGTACTTC. Translating it yields CASSWARAMGETQYF. Full variable domain (missing parts from reference TRBV11-1 and TRBJ2-5): EAEVAQSPRYKITEKSQAVAFWCDPISGHATLYWYRQILGQGPELLVQFQDESVVDDSQLPKDRFSAERLKGVDSTLKIQPAELGDSAMYLCASSWARAMGETQYFGPGTRLLVL.